The source of this T cell receptor beta chain is a study of cytomegalovirus exposure and HLA in healthy donors. V lost 6 bases and J lost 6, with 12 bases in between. The germline V gene has CDR1 LGHNA and CDR2 YNFKEQ. The CDR3 loop spans 13 amino acids. Profiling relied on immunoSEQ multiplex PCR, and the TCRdb table lists in-frame clones only, not all of them. The table has roughly 120,000 clones, 94% seen once. Sequenced sample: PBMCs. This sequence joins TRBV4-2 and TRBJ2-1; D possibly corresponds to TRBD2 (5 bases). The TCR sequence derives from a woman aged 18-29 years in good health and CMV-seronegative. The CDR3 spells CASSAKLGNEQFF. For the CDR3, the DNA is TGTGCCAGCAGTGCCAAACTAGGCAATGAGCAGTTCTTC.